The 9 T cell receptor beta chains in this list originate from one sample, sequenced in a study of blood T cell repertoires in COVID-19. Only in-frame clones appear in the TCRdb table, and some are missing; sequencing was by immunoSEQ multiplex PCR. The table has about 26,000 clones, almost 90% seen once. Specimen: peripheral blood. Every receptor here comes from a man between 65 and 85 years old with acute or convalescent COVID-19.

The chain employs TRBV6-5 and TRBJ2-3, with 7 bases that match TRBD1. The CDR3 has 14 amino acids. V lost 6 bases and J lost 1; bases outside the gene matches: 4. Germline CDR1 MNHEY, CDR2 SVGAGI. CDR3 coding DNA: TGTGCCAGCAGGTACGGACAGGGCACAGATACGCAGTATTTT. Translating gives CASRYGQGTDTQYF.

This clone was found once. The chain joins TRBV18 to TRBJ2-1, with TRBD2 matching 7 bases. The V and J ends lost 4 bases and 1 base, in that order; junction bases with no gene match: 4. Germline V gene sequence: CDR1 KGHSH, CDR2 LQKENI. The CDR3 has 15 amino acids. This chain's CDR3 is CASSLREGSYNEQFF. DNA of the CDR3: TGTGCCAGCTCACTGAGGGAGGGATCCTACAATGAGCAGTTCTTC.

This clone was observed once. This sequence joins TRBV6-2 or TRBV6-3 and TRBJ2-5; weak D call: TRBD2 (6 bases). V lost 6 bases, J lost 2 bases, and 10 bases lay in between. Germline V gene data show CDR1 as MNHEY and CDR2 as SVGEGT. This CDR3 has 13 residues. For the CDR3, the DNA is TGTGCCAGCAGCCCAGCGGGTCAAGAGACCCAGTACTTC. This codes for CASSPAGQETQYF.

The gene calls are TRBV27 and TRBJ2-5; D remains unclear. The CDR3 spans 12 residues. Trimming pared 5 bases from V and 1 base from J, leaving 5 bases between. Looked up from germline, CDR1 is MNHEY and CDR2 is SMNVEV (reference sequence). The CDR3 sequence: CASSPFQETQYF. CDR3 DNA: TGTGCCAGCAGTCCCTTCCAAGAGACCCAGTACTTC.

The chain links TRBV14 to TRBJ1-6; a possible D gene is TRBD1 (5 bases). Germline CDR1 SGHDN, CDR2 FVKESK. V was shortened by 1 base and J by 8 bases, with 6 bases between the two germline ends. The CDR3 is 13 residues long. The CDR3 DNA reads TGTGCCAGCAGCCAAGTCAGGGATTCACCCCTCCACTTT. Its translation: CASSQVRDSPLHF.

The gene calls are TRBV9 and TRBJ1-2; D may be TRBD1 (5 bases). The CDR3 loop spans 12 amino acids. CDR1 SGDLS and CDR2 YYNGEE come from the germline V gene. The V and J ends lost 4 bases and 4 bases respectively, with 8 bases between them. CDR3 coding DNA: TGTGCCAGCAGCTTCGACAGCTATGGCTACACCTTC. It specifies CASSFDSYGYTF.

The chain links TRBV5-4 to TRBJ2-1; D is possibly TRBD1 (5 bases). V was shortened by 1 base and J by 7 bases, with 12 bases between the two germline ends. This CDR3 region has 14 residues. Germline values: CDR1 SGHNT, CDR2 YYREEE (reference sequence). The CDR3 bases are TGTGCCAGCAGCTTGACCCGCAGGGAAAATGAGCAGTTCTTC. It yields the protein CASSLTRRENEQFF.

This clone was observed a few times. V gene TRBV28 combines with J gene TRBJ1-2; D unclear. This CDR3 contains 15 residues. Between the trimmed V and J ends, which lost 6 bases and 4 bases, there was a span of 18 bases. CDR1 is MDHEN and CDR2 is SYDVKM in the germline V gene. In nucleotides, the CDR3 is TGTGCCAGCAGACCATCCACTCCGGCGGCCTATGGCTACACCTTC. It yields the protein CASRPSTPAAYGYTF.

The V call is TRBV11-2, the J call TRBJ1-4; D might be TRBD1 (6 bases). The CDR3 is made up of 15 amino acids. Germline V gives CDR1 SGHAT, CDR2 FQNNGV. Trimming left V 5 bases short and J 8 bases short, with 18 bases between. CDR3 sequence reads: CASSLRVTGNEKLFF. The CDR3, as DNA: TGTGCCAGCAGCCTAAGGGTTACAGGGAACGAAAAACTGTTTTTT.